Sequencing of this TCR beta chain was carried out in a study of OX40 agonist ivuxolimab in advanced cancers. Background for the entire study: Ivuxolimab was a fully human IgG2 agonistic monoclonal antibody targeting the costimulatory receptor OX40 (CD134). Intravenous ivuxolimab was administered to patients every 2 weeks at six dose levels: 0.01, 0.1, 0.3, 1.5, 3 and 10 mg/kg. Of the approximately 53 patients in dose escalation, 19 had hepatocellular carcinoma, about 15 had melanoma, 9 had renal cell carcinoma and 9 had head and neck cancer. In the dose-escalation cohort, 65% to 90% of patients were male, and the mean age was roughly 60 years, with a range of about 23 to 85. Prior anti-PD-1, anti-PD-L1 or anti-CTLA-4 therapy was permitted, and checkpoint inhibitors had been received by roughly two fifths of dose-escalation patients. Three dose-escalation patients achieved partial responses, one with hepatocellular carcinoma and two with cutaneous melanoma. Peripheral TCRbeta sequencing was intended to test whether TCR sequence diversity was altered and clonal T-cell expansion was caused by ivuxolimab. The paper covers the monotherapy dose-escalation part of the phase I ivuxolimab trial, which included N = 52 patients. The investigation overall reported the following: In the 0.1-3.0 mg/kg groups, partial responders had among the lowest normalized peripheral clonal expansion, particularly in CD8+ T cells. The antigen specificity of the peripheral T cells that underwent clonal expansion was not determined. Clonal expansion of both CD4+ and CD8+ blood T cells was observed from baseline to week 6 at doses 0.1 to 3.0 mg/kg. Low levels of normalized T-cell clonal expansion were also seen in some patients who did not respond. After ivuxolimab, expanded clones were on average more numerous among CD8+ T cells than among CD4+ T cells.

The trial excluded patients who had a history of autoimmune disease or who were on systemic immunosuppression. Peripheral blood for TCR sequencing was collected from all dose cohorts at baseline, on cycle 4 day 1, and on cycle 7 day 1. The samples were taken from a phase I, first-in-human, multicenter, open-label dose-escalation trial of ivuxolimab. Adults with locally advanced or metastatic head and neck squamous cell, hepatocellular, melanoma or renal cell carcinoma were enrolled in the trial. Before TCR sequencing, CD4+ T cells and CD8+ T cells from peripheral blood were sorted into separate populations. For sequencing of the TCRbeta CDR3 region, genomic DNA was extracted from the sorted cells. The immunoSEQ Assay was used to sequence the TCRbeta CDR3 regions. TCRdb limited this immuneACCESS table to in-frame rearrangements with V and J called. A share of clones is missing; checked studies link under half to unresolved V genes, and the rest is unexplained. Counted in this sample were some 94,000 clones; 95% to 96% of them appeared once. 2% of the sample comes from the top ten.

The cysteine opens and the phenylalanine closes a CDR3 of 14 amino acids. The retained sequence is limited to the CDR3, 42 bases, with the frame set at the first base. CDR1 and CDR2 are drawn from the germline V gene: SGHAT, FQNNGV. A distance of 14 bases separates the germline ends of V and J, which lose 5 bases and 4 bases respectively. Points on this clone: This clone's antigen is unknown. Base qualities are not at hand, and no much larger clone is one base apart.

The chain is assembled from TRBV11-2 and TRBJ1-2; TRBD1 is perhaps the D gene, given 5 matching bases. The clonotype originates from an adult with an advanced solid tumor such as melanoma, head and neck, liver or kidney cancer. Sequenced here: CD4+ or CD8+ T cells sorted from blood, sampled in a trial of the OX40 agonist ivuxolimab. The CDR3 region has the sequence CASSTRDSAYGYTF. The DNA is TGTGCCAGCAGCACGCGAGACAGCGCCTATGGCTACACCTTC.